This T cell receptor beta chain stems from a study of Ad26.COV2.S vaccination and SARS-CoV-2 variants. Study information: Ad26.COV2.S arm of COV1001 included the donor. General study findings and limits: Relative to placebo recipients, vaccine recipients exhibited elevated spike-specific TCR breadth.

Worth noting for this clone: Antigen: not known.

As for treatment: around 19 received Ad26.COV2.S at low or high dose, single or two shots; about five received placebo; per-sample allocation not given. Repertoires come from day 63 after the first vaccine or placebo injection. Boston supplied an adult donor aged 18-55 years. Assay used: immunoSEQ multiplex PCR; TCRdb lists only in-frame clones, some missing. Of roughly 330,000 clones listed, almost 90% are singletons. Between the trimmed V and J ends, which lost 6 bases and 6 bases, there was a span of 14 bases. This CDR3 has 13 residues. This receptor was taken from a person aged 18 to 65 who received the Ad26.COV2.S COVID-19 vaccine or a placebo. The V gene is TRBV12-3 or TRBV12-4, the J gene TRBJ1-1; tentatively, D is TRBD1 (5 bases). The sequences come from peripheral blood, collected in a trial of Ad26.COV2.S vaccine versus placebo. This CDR3 reads CASRGDWGAEAFF. DNA for the CDR3: TGTGCCAGCAGGGGGGATTGGGGTGCTGAAGCTTTCTTT.